This TCR beta chain appears in the sequencing data of a study of blood T cells in healthy people across ages. Study outcomes and limitations: Naive CD4+ cell counts and diversity both ran higher in long-lived than in aged donors.

This CDR3 has 13 amino acids. V gave up 8 bases and J gave up 1 base; unmatched junction bases: 3. From germline, CDR1 is ENHRY and CDR2 SYGVKD. A few counts support this clonotype. The antigen is unknown. For the second PCR, which ran for about 6 to 11 cycles, a sample-barcoded 5' primer and a J-beta primer mix were used. A single record per CDR3 protein comes from TCRdb applying MiXCR to the 5' RACE reads. The data hold about 970,000 distinct CDR3 sequences, with approximately 50% observed a single time. Sequences were obtained from blood. The TCR originated in a woman aged 60-75 years in good health. This rearrangement joins TRBV10-3 to TRBJ2-5; 8 bases align to TRBD2. CDR3 sequence (DNA): TGTGCCATCCGGGAGGGCGGCCAAGAGACCCAGTACTTC. The encoded protein is CAIREGGQETQYF.